A single sample is the source of the 20 T cell receptor beta chains below, sequenced in a study of cytomegalovirus exposure and HLA in healthy donors. PCR primers comprised 60 Vbeta and 13 Jbeta primers. The method was immunoSEQ multiplex PCR; TCRdb's version includes in-frame clones alone and lacks a portion of them. The sample carries roughly 100,000 clones, around four fifths recorded once. The source material was PBMCs. These receptors were taken from a woman between 40 and 55 years old in good health and CMV-seropositive.

With respect to this clone: The junction shows a germline mismatch at one end, possibly a read error. The J gene is TRBJ2-5, the V gene TRBV2; weak D call: TRBD2 (5 bases). CDR3 length equals 12 residues. Germline V gene data show CDR1 as SNHLY and CDR2 as FYNNEI. CDR3 loop: CASSEALRQEDF. DNA for the CDR3: TGTGCCAGCAGTGAAGCGCTTAGGCAGGAGGACTTC.

The chain recombines TRBV6-1 with TRBJ2-3, with a possible D match to TRBD1 (5 bases). The CDR3 extends over 13 amino acids. The germline V gene has CDR1 MNHNS and CDR2 SASEGT. Trimming cost V 8 bases and J 0 bases, with 9 bases left between them. CDR3 coding DNA: TGTGCCAGCGCGAGACAGAGCACAGATACGCAGTATTTT. Its protein is CASARQSTDTQYF.

The chain combines TRBV5-4 with TRBJ1-3; TRBD1 aligns across 7 bases. The length of the CDR3 is 14 residues. Germline V gene lookup returns CDR1 SGHNT and CDR2 YYREEE (reference sequence). V lost 4 bases and J lost 4; bases outside the gene matches: 5. DNA of the CDR3: TGTGCCAGCAGCCAGGGGGTTAGGGGAAACACCATATATTTT. It translates to CASSQGVRGNTIYF.

The chain couples TRBV18 to TRBJ1-4; D might be TRBD1 (5 bases). Trimming took 1 base from V and 7 from J, leaving 19 bases between them. Germline V gene lookup returns CDR1 KGHSH and CDR2 LQKENI. The CDR3 contains 17 residues. DNA of the CDR3: TGTGCCAGCTCACCACGAAGGAGACAGACTGGTGGTGAAAAACTGTTTTTT. Its translation is CASSPRRRQTGGEKLFF.

The J gene is TRBJ2-7, the V gene TRBV11-3, with 10 bases fitting TRBD1. Losses at the gene ends were 1 base for V and 2 bases for J; bases not matched to a gene: 2. This CDR3 spans 15 amino acids. The germline CDR1 and CDR2 sequences are SGHNT and YENEEA. The CDR3 here is CASSLAGQGTYEQYF. The CDR3 DNA sequence: TGTGCCAGCAGCTTAGCGGGACAGGGGACCTACGAGCAGTACTTC.

This sequence joins TRBV18 and TRBJ2-1; a possible D gene is TRBD2 (5 bases). CDR3 length equals 12 residues. The germline V gene has CDR1 KGHSH and CDR2 LQKENI. V was shortened by 6 bases and J by 10 bases, with 13 bases between the two germline ends. The DNA for the CDR3 is TGTGCCAGCTCCCGGGAACTCGGGGAGCAGTTCTTC. It encodes CASSRELGEQFF.

This clone was observed a few times. The chain carries TRBV28 and TRBJ1-2; 10 nucleotides match TRBD1. Trimming took 8 bases from V and 4 from J; bases not matched to a gene: 1. Germline CDR1 and CDR2: MDHEN and SYDVKM. The CDR3 totals 12 residues. This chain's CDR3 is CASGDRGYGYTF. The CDR3 nucleotides read TGTGCCAGCGGGGACAGGGGCTATGGCTACACCTTC.

The CDR3 loop reads CASSQAGQGQYNQPQHF. For the CDR3, the DNA is TGCGCCAGCAGCCAAGCTGGACAGGGCCAGTATAATCAGCCCCAGCATTTT. This chain links TRBV4-1 with TRBJ1-5; TRBD1 matches 8 bases. Germline-derived CDR1 and CDR2 are MGHRA and YSYEKL. Trimming removed 1 base from V and 4 bases from J; junction bases left unmatched: 9. This CDR3 is built from 17 residues.

This chain uses TRBV7-2 with TRBJ2-1; TRBD2 agrees at 10 bases. CDR1 is SGHTA and CDR2 is FQGNSA in the germline V gene. The CDR3 length is 17 residues. With 2 bases clipped from V and 7 bases from J, the junction kept 11 bases outside the gene matches. The CDR3 nucleotides read TGTGCCAGCAGCTTAACTCGGACTAGCGGTATACAAAATGAGCAGTTCTTC. This codes for CASSLTRTSGIQNEQFF.

The chain employs TRBV7-6 and TRBJ2-7; 7 bases are a match to TRBD2. The germline V gene has CDR1 SGHVS and CDR2 FNYEAQ. CDR3 length: 14 amino acids. After removal of 5 bases from V and 5 bases from J, the junction contained 9 bases not matched to a gene. The CDR3 DNA sequence: TGTGCCAGCAGCCCCCGGGCGGGGGACCACGAGCAGTACTTC. It translates to CASSPRAGDHEQYF.

This rearrangement joins TRBV7-9 to TRBJ2-1; D gene unclear. The germline V gene encodes CDR1 SEHNR and CDR2 FQNEAQ (reference sequence). Trimming pared 6 bases from V and 6 bases from J, leaving 12 bases between. The CDR3 totals 13 residues. The CDR3 is CASRVGRINEQFF. CDR3 DNA: TGTGCCAGCAGGGTTGGCAGAATCAATGAGCAGTTCTTC. The full variable domain, completed using reference TRBV7-9 and TRBJ2-1, is DTGVSQNPRHKITKRGQNVTFRCDPISEHNRLYWYRQTLGQGPEFLTYFQNEAQLEKSRLLSDRFSAERPKGSFSTLEIQRTEQGDSAMYLCASRVGRINEQFFGPGTRLTVL.

This clone was picked up a small number of times. The chain employs TRBV28 and TRBJ1-5; weak D call: TRBD1 (6 bases). Trimming cost V 5 bases and J 15 bases, with 23 bases left between them. CDR1 is MDHEN, CDR2 SYDVKM, per germline. The CDR3 extends over 14 amino acids. In nucleotides, the CDR3 is TGTGCCAGCAGTCTGGGACGGGAGGGCAGGGGAGGGCATTTT. It translates to CASSLGREGRGGHF.

The rearrangement joins TRBV11-2 to TRBJ2-2, with 8 bases that match TRBD1. J lost 3 bases, V lost 3 bases, and 3 bases had no gene match. CDR3 length: 15 residues. CDR1 and CDR2 from the germline V gene are SGHAT and FQNNGV. CDR3 sequence (DNA): TGTGCCAGCAGCTTCAGGGGGCTGGACACCGGGGAGCTGTTTTTT. It encodes CASSFRGLDTGELFF.

This chain connects TRBV6-1 to TRBJ2-7; 9 positions agree with TRBD1. The germline CDR1 and CDR2 sequences are MNHNS and SASEGT. V shed 1 base, J shed 3 bases, and the junction held 7 bases outside the gene matches. CDR3 size: 16 residues. The CDR3 DNA reads as TGTGCCAGCAGTGAAGTCCGGGACAGGGATCGCTACGAGCAGTACTTC. Translating it yields CASSEVRDRDRYEQYF.

This chain uses TRBV27 with TRBJ2-7; D is ambiguous. Germline values: CDR1 MNHEY, CDR2 SMNVEV (reference sequence). The CDR3 covers 13 residues. The ends were cut back, 3 bases at V and 0 bases at J, with 6 bases in the middle. CDR3 coding DNA: TGTGCCAGCAGTTTGTACATCTCCTACGAGCAGTACTTC. As protein: CASSLYISYEQYF.

V is TRBV29-1 and J is TRBJ2-3, with 8 bases fitting TRBD1. The CDR3 loop spans 15 amino acids. V lost 4 bases, J lost 3 bases, and 9 bases stayed unmatched. CDR1 is SQVTM and CDR2 is ANQGSEA in the germline V gene. CDR3 sequence reads: CSVAGTGFSTDTQYF. CDR3 sequence (DNA): TGCAGCGTTGCGGGGACAGGTTTTAGTACAGATACGCAGTATTTT.

The rearrangement uses TRBV5-8 and TRBJ2-7; D gene ambiguous. The CDR3 loop spans 11 amino acids. Germline V gene lookup returns CDR1 SGHTS and CDR2 YDEGEE. Trimming left V 4 bases short and J 5 bases short, with 7 bases between. The CDR3 region is CASSPEDEQYF. CDR3 bases: TGTGCCAGCAGCCCTGAGGACGAGCAGTACTTC.

V gene TRBV5-4 combines with J gene TRBJ2-1; 8 nucleotides line up with TRBD2. The junction had 7 bases not matched to a gene; V was cut back by 4 bases and J by 4 bases. Germline-derived CDR1 and CDR2 are SGHNT and YYREEE (reference sequence). There are 15 residues in the CDR3. The CDR3 region has the DNA TGTGCCAGCAGCCAAACTAGCGGCCTGTACAATGAGCAGTTCTTC. Translated: CASSQTSGLYNEQFF. Full variable domain (remainder filled in from reference TRBV5-4 and TRBJ2-1): ETGVTQSPTHLIKTRGQQVTLRCSSQSGHNTVSWYQQALGQGPQFIFQYYREEENGRGNFPPRFSGLQFPNYSSELNVNALELDDSALYLCASSQTSGLYNEQFFGPGTRLTVL.

The genes are TRBV27 and TRBJ1-5; D gene ambiguous. The V gene's germline CDR1 is MNHEY and CDR2 SMNVEV (reference sequence). Trimming left V 5 bases short and J 1 base short, with 3 bases between. The CDR3 has 12 residues. The CDR3 sequence is CASSPSNQPQHF. CDR3 nucleotides: TGTGCCAGCAGTCCGAGCAATCAGCCCCAGCATTTT.

This chain links TRBV7-8 with TRBJ2-1, with D unresolved. This CDR3 comprises 13 residues. The germline V gene has CDR1 SGHVS and CDR2 FQNEAQ. V was pared by 7 bases and J by 1 base, with 8 bases between. The DNA for the CDR3 is TGTGCCAGCAACCTCGGGTCCTACAATGAGCAGTTCTTC. Its protein product is CASNLGSYNEQFF.